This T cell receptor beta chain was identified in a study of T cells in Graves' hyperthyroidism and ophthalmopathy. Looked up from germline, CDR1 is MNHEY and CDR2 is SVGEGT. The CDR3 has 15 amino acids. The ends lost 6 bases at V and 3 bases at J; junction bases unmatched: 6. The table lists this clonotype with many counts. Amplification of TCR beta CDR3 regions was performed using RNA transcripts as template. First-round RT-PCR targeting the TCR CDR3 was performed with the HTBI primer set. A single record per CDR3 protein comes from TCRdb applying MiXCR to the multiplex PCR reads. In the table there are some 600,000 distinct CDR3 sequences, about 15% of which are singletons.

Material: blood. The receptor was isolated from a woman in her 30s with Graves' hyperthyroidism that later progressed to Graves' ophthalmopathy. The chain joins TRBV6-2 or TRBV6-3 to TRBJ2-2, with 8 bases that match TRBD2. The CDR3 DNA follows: TGTGCCAGCAGCCCAAGCGGGAGTTACACCGGGGAGCTGTTTTTT. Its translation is CASSPSGSYTGELFF.